Reported below is one T cell receptor (beta chain). Its antigen remains unidentified. The data derive from a study of T cell responses to AZD1222 COVID-19 vaccine. Study outcomes and limitations: None of the repertoires were sampled until the peak T cell response had passed. Among those given AZD1222, only 6 or 7 were seropositive at baseline. Of spike-specific TCRs, nearly half reportedly target regions left unmutated in variants. In a largely white British group with more females than males, clonal diversity was possibly underestimated.

The CDR3 has 15 amino acids. CDR1 and CDR2 from the germline V gene are LGHDT and YNNKEL (reference sequence). Between the trimmed V and J ends, which lost 0 bases and 0 bases, there was a span of 6 bases. Sequencing was performed with immunoSEQ multiplex PCR; in TCRdb, only in-frame clones are kept and a portion is missing. The repertoire holds over 130,000 clones, with 80% to 95% as singletons. The TCR originated in an adult who received the AZD1222 COVID-19 vaccine. J is TRBJ1-5 and V is TRBV3-1 (or the pseudogene TRBV3-2); no clear D. This specimen was peripheral blood, taken 28 days after the second AZD1222 dose. CDR3 coding DNA: TGTGCCAGCAGCCAAGAGTTGAATAGCAATCAGCCCCAGCATTTT. Protein product: CASSQELNSNQPQHF.